Below, one T cell receptor beta chain is given with its context. The data were obtained in a study of lymphopenia after photon versus proton radiotherapy. V gave up 5 bases and J gave up 8 bases, with 18 bases separating them. CDR3 length: 14 residues. The V gene's germline CDR1 is SGHVS and CDR2 FNYEAQ. The data were produced by immunoSEQ multiplex PCR, yet TCRdb's version contains in-frame clones alone and is incomplete. The sample holds tens of thousands of clones, over 85% seen once. The chain employs TRBV7-6 and TRBJ1-2; D unclear. Specimen: peripheral blood, collected from a patient treated with photon-based radiotherapy. The TCR comes from a woman between 50 and 59 years old with cholangiocarcinoma. CDR3 region: CASSPRTASFGYTF. The CDR3 DNA reads as TGTGCCAGCAGCCCTCGGACCGCATCTTTCGGCTACACCTTC.